These 9 T cell receptor beta chains came from one sample sequenced in a study of control samples from healthy donors and cancer patients. TCRdb's copy holds only in-frame clones and misses some; the assay was immunoSEQ multiplex PCR. The repertoire holds about 180,000 clones, with more than 80% as singletons. Sequences were obtained from blood. The receptor source for this set is a man younger than 40 in good health.

The gene calls are TRBV6-5 and TRBJ1-4, with D possibly matching TRBD1 (5 bases). CDR1 and CDR2 (germline): MNHEY, SVGAGI. Trimming took off 2 bases at V and 4 bases at J, with 8 bases between the two ends. CDR3 size: 14 residues. The CDR3 protein is CASSYGGVNEKLFF. The DNA for the CDR3 is TGTGCCAGCAGTTACGGAGGGGTTAATGAAAAACTGTTTTTT.

Worth noting for this clone: Germline is not matched at one junction end, which may reflect a read error. The CDR3 loop is CASRSAGTGKTPDF. DNA of the CDR3: TGTGCCAGCAGATCCGCCGGGACAGGGAAGACTCCGGACTTC. The chain recombines TRBV5-6 with TRBJ2-7; 9 bases align to TRBD1. CDR1 is SGHDT and CDR2 is YYEEEE in the germline V gene. This CDR3 region has 14 residues.

This clone appeared a single time. The V call is TRBV18, the J call TRBJ2-7; D gene ambiguous. This CDR3 spans 15 amino acids. V lost 0 bases and J 5 bases, leaving 14 bases between the germline ends. Germline CDR1 KGHSH, CDR2 LQKENI. The CDR3 nucleotides read TGTGCCAGCTCACCACCTAGTAGAGGTAGCAACGAGCAGTACTTC. Its protein is CASSPPSRGSNEQYF.

Only a few counts were recorded for this clone. V and J are TRBV18 and TRBJ2-6; tentatively, D is TRBD1 or TRBD2 (5 bases each). The CDR3 length is 17 residues. V lost 3 bases, J lost 2 bases, and 14 bases lay in between. The germline CDR1 and CDR2 sequences are KGHSH and LQKENI. CDR3 coding DNA: TGTGCCAGCTCACCCGGGGCAGGGAGCACTGGGGCCAACGTCCTGACTTTC. Its translation is CASSPGAGSTGANVLTF. Drawing the rest from reference TRBV18 and TRBJ2-6, the complete variable domain is NAGVMQNPRHLVRRRGQEARLRCSPMKGHSHVYWYRQLPEEGLKFMVYLQKENIIDESGMPKERFSAEFPKEGPSILRIQQVVRGDSAAYFCASSPGAGSTGANVLTFGAGSRLTVL.

As concerns this clone: Other DNA sequences in this sample translate to the same CDR3. This chain links TRBV12-3 or TRBV12-4 with TRBJ1-1; D ambiguous. This CDR3 contains 11 residues. Between the trimmed V and J ends, which lost 1 base and 6 bases, there was a span of 3 bases. For the CDR3, the DNA is TGTGCCAGCAGTTTAGGGCCTGAAGCTTTCTTT. Its protein is CASSLGPEAFF.

This chain links TRBV6-5 with TRBJ1-5, with TRBD1 as a possible D gene (6 bases). Germline V CDR1 and CDR2: MNHEY, SVGAGI. The CDR3 length is 15 residues. The germline V and J ends were trimmed by 5 bases and 6 bases, with 17 bases remaining between them. The CDR3 reads CASSPFGGVGQPQHF. For the CDR3, the DNA is TGTGCCAGCAGTCCCTTCGGGGGCGTAGGTCAGCCCCAGCATTTT.

The V call is TRBV24-1, the J call TRBJ2-7; 8 nucleotides match TRBD2. After removal of 2 bases from V and 2 bases from J, the junction contained 4 bases not matched to a gene. Germline values: CDR1 KGHDR, CDR2 SFDVKD. This CDR3 comprises 15 residues. The CDR3 reads CATSDSGLGTYEQYF. The DNA for the CDR3 is TGTGCCACCAGTGATTCGGGACTAGGAACCTACGAGCAGTACTTC.

For this clone: Other DNA sequences from this sample encode an identical CDR3 as well. This chain joins TRBV19 and TRBJ1-1, with 7 bases lining up with TRBD1. Germline V gives CDR1 LNHDA, CDR2 SQIVND (reference sequence). After removal of 6 bases from V and 1 base from J, the junction contained 5 bases not matched to a gene. This CDR3 comprises 14 residues. The CDR3 region is CASSPWTGNTEAFF. The CDR3 coding sequence is TGTGCCAGTAGCCCCTGGACAGGGAACACTGAAGCTTTCTTT.

DNA for the CDR3: TGTGCCAGCAGTTACCTGACAGGCACCCCCTACGAGCAGTACTTC. It encodes CASSYLTGTPYEQYF. The chain links TRBV6-6 to TRBJ2-7; D possibly corresponds to TRBD1 (6 bases). With 2 bases removed from V and 2 bases from J, the gap between germline ends came to 13 bases. The CDR3 sequence is 15 residues long. CDR1 and CDR2 from the germline V gene are MNHNY and SVGAGI (reference sequence).